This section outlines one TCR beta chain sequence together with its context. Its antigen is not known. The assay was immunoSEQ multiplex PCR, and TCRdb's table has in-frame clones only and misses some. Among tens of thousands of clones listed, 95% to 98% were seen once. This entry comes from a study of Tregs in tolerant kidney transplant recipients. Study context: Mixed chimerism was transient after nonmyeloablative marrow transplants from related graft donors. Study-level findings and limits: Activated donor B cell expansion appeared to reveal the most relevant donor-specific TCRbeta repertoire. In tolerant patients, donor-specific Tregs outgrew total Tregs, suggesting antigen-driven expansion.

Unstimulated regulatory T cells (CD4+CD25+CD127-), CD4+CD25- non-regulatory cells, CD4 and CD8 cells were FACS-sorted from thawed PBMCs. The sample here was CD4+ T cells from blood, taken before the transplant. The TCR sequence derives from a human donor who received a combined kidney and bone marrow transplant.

The CDR3 coding sequence is TGTGCCAGCAGCCCCCAGGGGGCGGGGGCAGAGACCCAGTACTTC. This sequence encodes CASSPQGAGAETQYF. The chain employs TRBV7-2 and TRBJ2-5; D may be TRBD1 (8 bases). The CDR3 extends over 15 amino acids. V was clipped by 5 bases and J by 4 bases, with 17 bases between them. The germline V gene has CDR1 SGHTA and CDR2 FQGNSA.